The present entry profiles one T cell receptor beta chain with its context. The target antigen is unknown. One entry per CDR3 protein, called by TCRdb with MiXCR from the 5' RACE reads. The sample contains hundreds of thousands of distinct CDR3 sequences, 20% to 25% of which appear only once. The sample is drawn from a study of T-cell memory formation after mild COVID-19. About the research overall: TCR clusters mostly belonged to single donors.

Overall study findings and caveats: Memory from before infection featured some responding clones, which suggests cross-reactive memory joined. Clones shrinking from day 15 to 85 showed even CD4/CD8 mixes; later expanders tilted CD4+. Of the contracting clones, CD4+ ones lay mainly in CM and EM, and CD8+ ones in EMRA.

The CDR3 covers 10 residues. With 7 bases removed from V and 10 bases from J, the gap between germline ends came to 10 bases. The germline CDR1 and CDR2 sequences are SGHTA and FQGNSA. The sample was PBMCs or a T cell subset sorted from them (not recorded which). The rearrangement joins TRBV7-2 to TRBJ1-1, with D possibly being TRBD1 (5 bases). This receptor was taken from an adult woman who had mild COVID-19 (a few samples of this study predate the infection). Cell type and time point are not known. CDR3 nucleotide sequence: TGTGCCAGCATCACGGGGGTAGCTTTCTTT. This sequence encodes CASITGVAFF.